These 20 T cell receptor beta chains were sequenced from one sample in a study of blood T cell repertoires in COVID-19. The repertoire was sequenced with immunoSEQ multiplex PCR; TCRdb's copy has only in-frame clones and lacks some. Of about 370,000 clones listed, roughly 89% are singletons. Sequencing input: peripheral blood. The receptors stem from a man aged 18 to 30 with active or convalescent COVID-19.

The chain recombines TRBV5-1 with TRBJ1-2, with D possibly TRBD1 on 5 matching bases. The CDR3 contains 15 residues. Per the germline V gene, CDR1 is SGHRS and CDR2 is YFSETQ. The V and J ends lost 3 bases and 4 bases respectively, with 16 bases between them. The CDR3 here is CASSWQGRDSYGYTF. CDR3 sequence (DNA): TGCGCCAGCAGCTGGCAGGGACGGGACTCCTATGGCTACACCTTC.

The rearrangement links TRBV4-1 to TRBJ2-5; maybe TRBD2 (6 bases). Germline values: CDR1 MGHRA, CDR2 YSYEKL. The CDR3 sequence is 16 residues long. The V end lost 1 base, the J end lost 2 bases, and 14 bases lay between the germline ends. CDR3 protein: CASSQALALTQETQYF. The DNA of the CDR3 is TGCGCCAGCAGCCAAGCCCTAGCGCTAACTCAAGAGACCCAGTACTTC.

The chain couples TRBV6-6 to TRBJ2-7; 9 bases agree with TRBD1. Germline CDR1 and CDR2: MNHNY and SVGAGI (reference sequence). There are 15 residues in the CDR3. The junction had 9 bases not matched to a gene; V was cut back by 4 bases and J by 5 bases. CDR3 amino acids: CASSFRRTGENEQYF. CDR3 sequence (DNA): TGTGCCAGCAGTTTTCGCCGGACAGGGGAGAACGAGCAGTACTTC.

V is TRBV12-2 and J is TRBJ1-5. TRBV12-2 is tagged as a pseudogene. This CDR3 spans 15 amino acids. The CDR3 loop reads CASRLGAGTNQPQHF. The CDR3 DNA reads as TGTGCAAGTCGCTTAGGGGCGGGAACCAATCAGCCCCAGCATTTT.

V and J are TRBV5-6 and TRBJ2-7; tentatively, D is TRBD1 (5 bases). The germline CDR1 and CDR2 sequences are SGHDT and YYEEEE. The CDR3 totals 13 residues. Trimming took off 3 bases at V and 6 bases at J, with 13 bases between the two ends. CDR3 DNA sequence: TGTGCCAGCAGCTGGGGCAGGGTCCTCGAGCAGTACTTC. Translating it yields CASSWGRVLEQYF.

The J gene is TRBJ2-7, the V gene TRBV5-5; tentative D call: TRBD1 (6 bases). The V gene's germline CDR1 is SGHKS and CDR2 YYEKEE (reference sequence). CDR3 length: 14 amino acids. V was trimmed by 4 bases and J by 2 bases, leaving 13 bases between them. The CDR3 is CASSVSGTTYEQYF. Here the CDR3 DNA reads TGTGCCAGCAGCGTCTCCGGGACAACCTACGAGCAGTACTTC.

J is TRBJ2-7 and V is TRBV7-9; 7 nucleotides line up with TRBD1. This CDR3 spans 14 amino acids. CDR1 is SEHNR and CDR2 is FQNEAQ in the germline V gene (reference sequence). V was clipped by 5 bases and J by 0 bases; unmatched bases: 4. The CDR3 reads CASSGYRGSYEQYF. The CDR3 DNA follows: TGTGCCAGCAGCGGATACAGGGGCTCCTACGAGCAGTACTTC. Full variable domain (missing parts from reference TRBV7-9 and TRBJ2-7): DTGVSQNPRHKITKRGQNVTFRCDPISEHNRLYWYRQTLGQGPEFLTYFQNEAQLEKSRLLSDRFSAERPKGSFSTLEIQRTEQGDSAMYLCASSGYRGSYEQYFGPGTRLTVT.

This chain joins TRBV7-2 and TRBJ1-1, with 9 positions matching TRBD1. V shed 5 bases, J shed 5 bases, and the junction held 6 bases outside the gene matches. This CDR3 has 14 residues. CDR1 is SGHTA and CDR2 is FQGNSA in the germline V gene. In nucleotides, the CDR3 is TGTGCCAGCAGCGAACAGGGGGCAGCGACTGAAGCTTTCTTT. It encodes CASSEQGAATEAFF.

The chain uses TRBV7-2 and TRBJ1-4; TRBD1 aligns across 7 bases. The CDR3 length is 13 residues. J gave up 8 bases and V 3 bases, and 3 bases lay outside the gene matches. Germline CDR1 is SGHTA and CDR2 is FQGNSA. The DNA of the CDR3 is TGTGCCAGCAGCTTTTCAGGGGGAGAAAAACTGTTTTTT. It yields the protein CASSFSGGEKLFF.

The chain recombines TRBV4-3 with TRBJ2-7; 7 bases are shared with TRBD1. Germline V gene sequence: CDR1 LGHNA, CDR2 YSLEER. V shed 3 bases, J shed 0 bases, and the junction held 8 bases outside the gene matches. This CDR3 region has 16 residues. The CDR3 bases are TGCGCCAGCAGCCATGGAACAGGGGACAACTCCTACGAGCAGTACTTC. Translating it yields CASSHGTGDNSYEQYF.

The J gene is TRBJ2-2, the V gene TRBV18; 10 nucleotides agree with TRBD2. This CDR3 contains 20 residues. The V gene end was trimmed by 6 bases and the J gene end by 8 bases; junction bases not matched to a gene: 24. Per the germline V gene, CDR1 is KGHSH and CDR2 is LQKENI. The CDR3 loop is CASSRTTVSNKPGLAGELFF. CDR3 nucleotide sequence: TGTGCCAGCTCGCGAACCACGGTGTCAAATAAACCGGGACTAGCGGGGGAGCTGTTTTTT.

The chain uses TRBV24-1 and TRBJ2-7; tentative D call: TRBD1 (6 bases). Trimming pared 6 bases from V and 3 bases from J, leaving 17 bases between. The CDR3 consists of 15 residues. Germline-derived CDR1 and CDR2 are KGHDR and SFDVKD. CDR3 loop: CATSNGRKGVYEQYF. The DNA of the CDR3 is TGTGCCACCAGTAACGGGCGGAAGGGGGTCTACGAGCAGTACTTC.

V gene TRBV2 combines with J gene TRBJ1-2; D gene uncertain. Germline V CDR1 and CDR2: SNHLY, FYNNEI. Trimming stripped 0 bases from V and 5 bases from J, with 7 bases between. The CDR3 consists of 13 residues. CDR3 sequence (DNA): TGTGCCAGCAGTGAAGCTCCCAGATATGGCTACACCTTC. Amino acid sequence: CASSEAPRYGYTF. The full variable domain, completed using reference TRBV2 and TRBJ1-2, is EPEVTQTPSHQVTQMGQEVILRCVPISNHLYFYWYRQILGQKVEFLVSFYNNEISEKSEIFDDQFSVERPDGSNFTLKIRSTKLEDSAMYFCASSEAPRYGYTFGSGTRLTVV.

A single count supports this clone. The rearrangement links TRBV9 to TRBJ1-3; a possible D gene is TRBD1 (6 bases). This CDR3 is 15 amino acids long. The V and J ends lost 4 bases and 2 bases respectively, with 13 bases between them. Germline CDR1 and CDR2: SGDLS and YYNGEE. This CDR3 is CASSLEAGAGNTIYF. CDR3 nucleotides: TGTGCCAGCAGCCTGGAGGCAGGGGCTGGAAACACCATATATTTT.

This chain uses TRBV10-3 with TRBJ1-2; no definite D call. This CDR3 contains 13 residues. The germline V gene has CDR1 ENHRY and CDR2 SYGVKD. The germline V and J ends were trimmed by 9 bases and 5 bases, with 16 bases remaining between them. CDR3 sequence (DNA): TGTGCCATGGGGAGTGGCTTAGGGTATGGCTACACCTTC. Its translation is CAMGSGLGYGYTF.

J is TRBJ1-4 and V is TRBV27; D gene unclear. CDR3 length: 15 amino acids. V lost 6 bases and J lost 8, with 19 bases in between. Germline assignment: CDR1 MNHEY and CDR2 SMNVEV (reference sequence). The CDR3 is CASSQNGVTGEKLFF. The CDR3 region has the DNA TGTGCCAGCAGCCAGAACGGGGTTACGGGGGAAAAACTGTTTTTT.

The J gene is TRBJ1-2, the V gene TRBV27, with TRBD1 identical over 7 bases. The CDR3 length is 15 residues. The germline CDR1 and CDR2 sequences are MNHEY and SMNVEV (reference sequence). The J segment lost 4 bases and the V segment lost 5 bases, leaving 10 bases of the junction unmatched. The CDR3 spells CASSPTGTVIYGYTF. The CDR3 nucleotides read TGTGCCAGCAGTCCAACCGGGACAGTAATCTATGGCTACACCTTC.

V gene TRBV9 combines with J gene TRBJ1-2, with 8 positions matching TRBD1. The length of the CDR3 is 15 residues. The germline V gene has CDR1 SGDLS and CDR2 YYNGEE. The V and J ends lost 5 bases and 7 bases, in that order; junction bases with no gene match: 13. The CDR3 loop reads CASRGLGQASFGYTF. CDR3 in DNA: TGTGCCAGCAGAGGGCTGGGACAGGCCTCGTTTGGCTACACCTTC.

This clone was seen just once. The chain joins TRBV27 to TRBJ1-3; maybe TRBD1 (5 bases). V gave up 5 bases and J gave up 0 bases, with 11 bases separating them. CDR3 size: 15 residues. Germline V gene lookup returns CDR1 MNHEY and CDR2 SMNVEV (reference sequence). The CDR3 DNA reads as TGTGCCAGCAGTGCACAGGCAATCTCTGGAAACACCATATATTTT. Translating it yields CASSAQAISGNTIYF.

This chain joins TRBV7-2 and TRBJ1-5; 7 bases match TRBD1. From germline, CDR1 is SGHTA and CDR2 FQGNSA. The ends lost 5 bases at V and 3 bases at J; junction bases unmatched: 13. The CDR3 runs to 17 residues. The CDR3 here is CASSLLISGTVNQPQHF. Here the CDR3 DNA reads TGTGCCAGCAGCCTATTAATCTCCGGGACAGTCAATCAGCCCCAGCATTTT.